The next 18 T cell receptor beta chains were all read from a single sample in a study of blood T cell repertoires in COVID-19. TCRdb's table, derived via immunoSEQ multiplex PCR, lists solely in-frame clones and lacks some. This sample has around 31,000 clones, with about 86% found just once. Sequencing was done on a sample of peripheral blood. The receptors were gathered from a human donor with active COVID-19. The donor label of this sample is uncertain.

The J gene is TRBJ1-1, the V gene TRBV5-1, with D maybe TRBD1 (5 bases). Trimming took 4 bases from V and 2 from J, leaving 12 bases between them. Germline values: CDR1 SGHRS, CDR2 YFSETQ. CDR3 size: 14 residues. The CDR3 sequence: CASSLVRANTEAFF. The CDR3 DNA follows: TGCGCCAGCAGCCTCGTCAGGGCCAACACTGAAGCTTTCTTT.

In this sample, this clone turned up once. The chain couples TRBV3-1 (or the pseudogene TRBV3-2) to TRBJ1-1, with TRBD1 matching 9 bases. CDR3 length: 15 amino acids. Germline CDR1 reads LGHDT; CDR2 reads YNNKEL (reference sequence). V shed 4 bases, J shed 6 bases, and the junction held 9 bases outside the gene matches. The CDR3 region is CASSPPRTGVPEAFF. CDR3 bases: TGTGCCAGCAGCCCACCAAGGACAGGGGTACCTGAAGCTTTCTTT.

The rearrangement joins TRBV7-9 to TRBJ1-2; TRBD1 agrees at 9 bases. The CDR3 runs to 16 residues. Germline CDR1 is SEHNR and CDR2 is FQNEAQ (reference sequence). V lost 1 base to trimming and J lost 6 bases; unmatched junction nucleotides: 9. The CDR3 region has the DNA TGTGCCAGCAGCTTAGGAACTGGGACAGGGTCCCATGGCTACACCTTC. Its protein product is CASSLGTGTGSHGYTF.

The chain uses TRBV7-8 and TRBJ2-1; D not resolved. This CDR3 comprises 15 residues. V was pared by 3 bases and J by 0 bases, with 9 bases between. Germline CDR1 reads SGHVS; CDR2 reads FQNEAQ. The CDR3 spells CASSFSSPSYNEQFF. CDR3 in DNA: TGTGCCAGCAGCTTTAGCTCCCCCTCCTACAATGAGCAGTTCTTC.

The chain joins TRBV5-1 to TRBJ2-7; D may be TRBD1 (6 bases). This CDR3 spans 14 amino acids. The germline V and J ends were trimmed by 0 bases and 3 bases, with 10 bases remaining between them. The germline V gene encodes CDR1 SGHRS and CDR2 YFSETQ. In DNA form, the CDR3 reads TGCGCCAGCAGCTTGGCAGGGGCAGGCTACGAGCAGTACTTC. As protein: CASSLAGAGYEQYF.

This chain links TRBV27 with TRBJ2-2, with a possible D match to TRBD2 (6 bases). V was cut by 3 bases and J by 6 bases, with 17 bases left in between. The CDR3 is 16 amino acids. CDR1 is MNHEY, CDR2 SMNVEV, per germline (reference sequence). CDR3 sequence reads: CASSFSREWAPGELFF. The CDR3 DNA follows: TGTGCCAGCAGTTTTTCCCGGGAGTGGGCCCCCGGGGAGCTGTTTTTT.

This clone was observed a single time. This sequence joins TRBV10-2 and TRBJ2-5; D remains unclear. The V gene lost 2 bases and the J gene lost 5 bases, with 3 bases spanning the gap. CDR1 is WSHSY, CDR2 SAAADI, per germline. CDR3 length: 11 residues. CDR3 nucleotide sequence: TGCGCCAGCAGTGAGCTTGAGACCCAGTACTTC. Encoded protein: CASSELETQYF.

The chain recombines TRBV5-4 with TRBJ2-2; 10 bases are a match to TRBD2. V lost 6 bases to trimming and J lost 5 bases; unmatched junction nucleotides: 10. CDR3 length equals 16 residues. Germline V gives CDR1 SGHNT, CDR2 YYREEE (reference sequence). The CDR3 DNA reads as TGTGCCAGCACCGTAGCGGGAGGATCGGGGACCGGGGAGCTGTTTTTT. The encoded protein is CASTVAGGSGTGELFF.

The genes are TRBV6-5 and TRBJ2-3; no reliable D call. This CDR3 has 11 residues. The germline V and J ends were trimmed by 3 bases and 7 bases, with 5 bases remaining between them. Germline loops: CDR1 MNHEY, CDR2 SVGAGI. The CDR3 here is CASSYLNTQYF. The CDR3, as DNA: TGTGCCAGCAGTTATCTAAATACGCAGTATTTT.

The rearrangement links TRBV9 to TRBJ1-3, with TRBD1 identical over 7 bases. The CDR3 has 15 amino acids. The germline V gene has CDR1 SGDLS and CDR2 YYNGEE. Trimming took 3 bases from V and 0 from J; bases not matched to a gene: 3. The CDR3 DNA is TGTGCCAGCAGCGCCTGGGACAGCTCTGGAAACACCATATATTTT. Protein product: CASSAWDSSGNTIYF.

Points on this clone: Germline and junction disagree at one end, which may indicate a read error. The chain carries TRBV5-4 and TRBJ2-7; possible D gene TRBD1, 6 bases. From germline, CDR1 is SGHNT and CDR2 YYREEE (reference sequence). This CDR3 comprises 12 residues. The CDR3 DNA follows: TGTGCCAGCAGCTCCGCCTACCGGGACACTTCCTTC. Residues: CASSSAYRDTSF. Full variable domain (rest looked up from reference TRBV5-4 and TRBJ2-7): ETGVTQSPTHLIKTRGQQVTLRCSSQSGHNTVSWYQQALGQGPQFIFQYYREEENGRGNFPPRFSGLQFPNYSSELNVNALELDDSALYLCASSSAYRDTSFGPGTRLTVT.

V is TRBV5-1 and J is TRBJ2-7, with 11 bases identical to TRBD1. The CDR3 is made up of 14 amino acids. The trim removed 5 bases at V and 5 bases at J, leaving 6 bases unmatched. The V gene's germline CDR1 is SGHRS and CDR2 YFSETQ. This CDR3 is CASREDRGQDEQYF. For the CDR3, the DNA is TGCGCCAGCAGGGAGGACAGGGGGCAGGACGAGCAGTACTTC.

This clone was detected only a few times. The J gene is TRBJ2-6, the V gene TRBV6-1; D not certain. This CDR3 is 17 amino acids long. Trimming left V 0 bases short and J 1 base short, with 10 bases between. Germline V gives CDR1 MNHNS, CDR2 SASEGT. In DNA, the CDR3 is TGTGCCAGCAGTGAAGCTTTAAGCCCATCTGGGGCCAACGTCCTGACTTTC. It codes for CASSEALSPSGANVLTF.

The chain links TRBV21-1 to TRBJ1-4; the table's TRBD1 call for D was not verified on the DNA. TRBV21-1 is designated a pseudogene. CDR3 size: 15 residues. The CDR3 coding sequence is TGTGCCAGCAGCAACACGACAGGGCGGCAAGAAAAACTGTTTTTT. Amino acid sequence: CASSNTTGRQEKLFF.

This chain links TRBV28 with TRBJ2-1; 11 bases fit TRBD2. The CDR3 has 15 amino acids. V trimming: 7 bases; J trimming: 6 bases; junction bases outside the gene matches: 8. The germline V gene encodes CDR1 MDHEN and CDR2 SYDVKM. DNA for the CDR3: TGTGCCAGCACCTCAGGGGGACTAGCGGTCAATGAGCAGTTCTTC. This translates into CASTSGGLAVNEQFF.

The genes are TRBV4-3 and TRBJ2-1, with 8 bases that match TRBD2. This CDR3 comprises 17 residues. In germline, CDR1 is LGHNA, CDR2 YSLEER. After removal of 4 bases from V and 0 bases from J, the junction contained 8 bases not matched to a gene. The DNA of the CDR3 is TGCGCCAGCAGCCGGGTACTAGCGGAGAGCTCCTACAATGAGCAGTTCTTC. Amino acid sequence: CASSRVLAESSYNEQFF.

V gene TRBV28 combines with J gene TRBJ2-7, with D tentatively TRBD2 (5 bases). The CDR3 length is 14 residues. From germline, CDR1 is MDHEN and CDR2 SYDVKM. V was clipped by 6 bases and J by 2 bases, with 14 bases between them. The CDR3 nucleotides are TGTGCCAGCAGAAACACGGGGAACACCTACGAGCAGTACTTC. Translating gives CASRNTGNTYEQYF.

The V and J genes are TRBV29-1 and TRBJ1-1; unclear D gene. The V gene lost 2 bases and the J gene lost 3 bases, with 13 bases spanning the gap. This CDR3 has 14 amino acids. Germline V lookup: CDR1 SQVTM, CDR2 ANQGSEA. CDR3 loop: CSVELWGGYTEAFF. Here the CDR3 DNA reads TGCAGCGTTGAATTGTGGGGAGGTTACACTGAAGCTTTCTTT.